The 29 T cell receptor beta chains below all came from one sample that was sequenced in a study of T-cell reconstitution after alpha-beta-depleted transplantation in children. Using unique molecular identifiers, the investigators prepared the TCRbeta library. TCRdb reprocessed the PCR reads with MiXCR, giving one entry per CDR3 protein. Of about 980,000 distinct CDR3 sequences listed, around 30% are singletons. Sequenced here: PBMCs, mostly from graft donor cells, sampled 360 days after TCRalphabeta/CD19-depleted stem cell transplant. The receptor set was obtained from a boy younger than two who had a stem cell transplant for SCID, so the T cells may come from the graft donor.

As for this clonotype: This clone may be a read error of a much larger clone one base away. Likely a read error: the CDR3 ends without its conserved phenylalanine or tryptophan. The rearrangement links TRBV5-1 to TRBJ2-7; D ambiguous. Germline V gives CDR1 SGHRS, CDR2 YFSETQ. Trimming stripped 1 base from V and 1 base from J, with 21 bases between. CDR3 size: 18 residues. This chain's CDR3 is CASSLRATSRIPSYEQYY. The CDR3 region has the DNA TGCGCCAGCAGCTTGAGGGCGACCAGCCGCATTCCATCCTACGAGCAGTACTAC.

The chain recombines TRBV4-1 with TRBJ2-3; 7 bases align to TRBD2. V trimming: 0 bases; J trimming: 5 bases; junction bases outside the gene matches: 8. The germline V gene encodes CDR1 MGHRA and CDR2 YSYEKL. The CDR3 contains 16 residues. The DNA for the CDR3 is TGCGCCAGCAGCCAAGATTTGGGGGGGGAAATAGATACGCAGTATTTT. Residues: CASSQDLGGEIDTQYF.

The chain links TRBV20-1 to TRBJ1-4; D remains ambiguous. The V and J ends lost 5 bases and 2 bases respectively, with 9 bases between them. The CDR3 totals 13 residues. The germline V gene has CDR1 DFQATT and CDR2 SNEGSKA (reference sequence). As DNA, the CDR3 is TGCAGTGCTTTTGGCGCCACTAATGAAAAACTGTTTTTT. Its protein product is CSAFGATNEKLFF.

This chain connects TRBV3-1 to TRBJ1-4; perhaps TRBD1 as D (5 bases). Germline-derived CDR1 and CDR2 are LGHDT and YNNKEL (reference sequence). V lost 3 bases and J lost 0, with 14 bases in between. The CDR3 runs to 17 residues. The CDR3, as DNA: TGTGCCAGCAGCCAGGTCAGGGAAGGCTCAACTAATGAAAAACTGTTTTTT. It translates to CASSQVREGSTNEKLFF.

This chain connects TRBV5-1 to TRBJ2-7, with TRBD2 identical over 9 bases. V trimming: 0 bases; J trimming: 3 bases; junction bases outside the gene matches: 4. This CDR3 spans 15 amino acids. The germline V gene encodes CDR1 SGHRS and CDR2 YFSETQ. The DNA for the CDR3 is TGCGCCAGCAGCTTGGACGGTAGCGGGGGCTACGAGCAGTACTTC. The encoded protein is CASSLDGSGGYEQYF.

V usage is TRBV3-1 and J usage is TRBJ2-7; 7 positions agree with TRBD2. Germline loops: CDR1 LGHDT, CDR2 YNNKEL (reference sequence). After removal of 3 bases from V and 2 bases from J, the junction contained 1 base not matched to a gene. The CDR3 consists of 13 residues. DNA for the CDR3: TGTGCCAGCAGCCAGCGGGGGACCTACGAGCAGTACTTC. Encoded protein: CASSQRGTYEQYF.

This clonotype was seen a few times. The V and J genes are TRBV2 and TRBJ2-7, with D possibly TRBD2 on 6 matching bases. The CDR3 contains 15 residues. Germline V gene sequence: CDR1 SNHLY, CDR2 FYNNEI. Trimming took 6 bases from V and 1 from J, leaving 16 bases between them. In DNA, the CDR3 is TGTGCCAGCAGGGTCCCGGGACGGGGGTCCTACGAGCAGTACTTC. It codes for CASRVPGRGSYEQYF.

This clonotype has just a few counts. This chain uses TRBV7-2 with TRBJ1-2; D unclear. The germline V and J ends were trimmed by 4 bases and 3 bases, with 12 bases remaining between them. The CDR3 is 14 amino acids. CDR1 and CDR2 (germline): SGHTA, FQGNSA. CDR3 in DNA: TGTGCCAGCAGCTCTTTCGGTCCGGACTATGGCTACACCTTC. Translation: CASSSFGPDYGYTF.

V and J are TRBV7-9 and TRBJ2-5, with TRBD1 matching over 8 bases. There are 15 residues in the CDR3. Germline loops: CDR1 SEHNR, CDR2 FQNEAQ (reference sequence). With 3 bases clipped from V and 5 bases from J, the junction kept 8 bases outside the gene matches. CDR3 sequence: CASSFPDRERETQYF. The DNA for the CDR3 is TGTGCCAGCAGCTTCCCGGACAGGGAGCGGGAGACCCAGTACTTC. Variable domain in full (rest from reference TRBV7-9 and TRBJ2-5): DTGVSQNPRHKITKRGQNVTFRCDPISEHNRLYWYRQTLGQGPEFLTYFQNEAQLEKSRLLSDRFSAERPKGSFSTLEIQRTEQGDSAMYLCASSFPDRERETQYFGPGTRLLVL.

This clonotype has only a few counts. This chain uses TRBV6-5 with TRBJ1-1; D unclear. V dropped 0 bases and J dropped 2 bases, with 13 bases sitting between them. The V gene's germline CDR1 is MNHEY and CDR2 SVGAGI. The CDR3 has 16 amino acids. The CDR3 region is CASSYSPYLGNTEAFF. CDR3 in DNA: TGTGCCAGCAGTTACTCCCCCTACCTGGGAAACACTGAAGCTTTCTTT.

V and J are TRBV4-3 and TRBJ2-7; 10 bases fit TRBD1. This CDR3 comprises 15 residues. V shed 4 bases, J shed 6 bases, and the junction held 9 bases outside the gene matches. Germline V gene lookup returns CDR1 LGHNA and CDR2 YSLEER. For the CDR3, the DNA is TGCGCCAGCAGCCGTTCCGGGACAGGGGCCGGCGAGCAGTACTTC. It is translated as CASSRSGTGAGEQYF.

The CDR3 loop is CASSQGPVVETQYF. The CDR3 DNA sequence: TGTGCCAGTAGCCAGGGACCCGTGGTTGAGACCCAGTACTTC. This chain connects TRBV19 to TRBJ2-5, with D possibly called TRBD1 or TRBD2 (5 bases each). In germline, CDR1 is LNHDA, CDR2 SQIVND (reference sequence). Trimming took off 6 bases at V and 5 bases at J, with 16 bases between the two ends. This CDR3 is 14 amino acids long. Full variable domain (rest looked up from reference TRBV19 and TRBJ2-5): DGGITQSPKYLFRKEGQNVTLSCEQNLNHDAMYWYRQDPGQGLRLIYYSQIVNDFQKGDIAEGYSVSREKKESFPLTVTSAQKNPTAFYLCASSQGPVVETQYFGPGTRLLVL.

Only a few counts were recorded for this clonotype. The chain employs TRBV6-5 and TRBJ2-2, with D perhaps TRBD1 (6 bases). Looked up from germline, CDR1 is MNHEY and CDR2 is SVGAGI. V shed 3 bases and J shed 5 bases, with 10 bases lying between them. The CDR3 totals 14 residues. The CDR3 region has the DNA TGTGCCAGCAGTTATTCAGGGGAAACCGGGGAGCTGTTTTTT. It specifies CASSYSGETGELFF.

The chain has TRBV24-1 and TRBJ2-1; 16 bases fit TRBD2. This CDR3 is built from 18 residues. J gave up 8 bases and V 5 bases, and 11 bases lay outside the gene matches. Germline V gene data show CDR1 as KGHDR and CDR2 as SFDVKD. CDR3 residues: CATSGGTSGGARSDEQFF. CDR3 DNA sequence: TGTGCCACCAGTGGAGGGACTAGCGGGGGGGCGAGGAGTGATGAGCAGTTCTTC.

The V gene is TRBV18, the J gene TRBJ1-1; TRBD1 is a possible D gene (6 bases). CDR1 and CDR2 (germline): KGHSH, LQKENI. The CDR3 has 15 residues. Trimming cost V 6 bases and J 4 bases, with 18 bases left between them. The CDR3 spells CASSPNRVRFTEAFF. Written as DNA, the CDR3 is TGTGCCAGCTCCCCTAACAGGGTGAGATTCACTGAAGCTTTCTTT.

The chain combines TRBV27 with TRBJ1-2; possible D gene TRBD1, 5 bases. The germline V gene has CDR1 MNHEY and CDR2 SMNVEV (reference sequence). The CDR3 sequence is 16 residues long. The germline V and J ends were trimmed by 3 bases and 4 bases, with 18 bases remaining between them. This CDR3 reads CASSLWGPGDRYGYTF. CDR3 nucleotides: TGTGCCAGCAGTTTGTGGGGACCGGGGGACCGCTATGGCTACACCTTC.

The rearrangement uses TRBV6-1 and TRBJ2-2, with 7 bases identical to TRBD1. The trim removed 6 bases at V and 1 base at J, leaving 5 bases unmatched. Germline CDR1 MNHNS, CDR2 SASEGT. CDR3 length: 15 residues. The CDR3 here is CASRPGQMNTGELFF. The CDR3 region has the DNA TGTGCCAGCAGACCGGGACAGATGAACACCGGGGAGCTGTTTTTT.

In its sample, this clonotype was seen many times. The chain carries TRBV20-1 and TRBJ2-3; TRBD2 aligns across 10 bases. The germline V gene encodes CDR1 DFQATT and CDR2 SNEGSKA (reference sequence). The CDR3 loop spans 17 amino acids. V gave up 3 bases and J gave up 1 base; unmatched junction bases: 10. The CDR3 DNA reads as TGCAGTGCTAGTAATTTCAGGCTAGCGGGGGGCACAGATACGCAGTATTTT. It specifies CSASNFRLAGGTDTQYF.

This clonotype has at least ten counts. The rearrangement links TRBV20-1 to TRBJ1-5, with D uncertain. The CDR3 loop spans 13 amino acids. Trimming left V 6 bases short and J 5 bases short, with 14 bases between. Germline V gene sequence: CDR1 DFQATT, CDR2 SNEGSKA (reference sequence). The CDR3 DNA sequence: TGCAGTGCCAATTCCCAGGAAGATCAGCCCCAGCATTTT. As protein: CSANSQEDQPQHF.

This sequence joins TRBV10-3 and TRBJ2-5; a weak D match, TRBD1 (6 bases). Germline-derived CDR1 and CDR2 are ENHRY and SYGVKD. V dropped 8 bases and J dropped 10 bases, with 20 bases sitting between them. This CDR3 region has 13 residues. CDR3 bases: TGTGCCATCGCACCGGACCCCCCCAGGGGCCAGTACTTC. Its protein is CAIAPDPPRGQYF.

The rearrangement joins TRBV4-2 to TRBJ2-2; maybe TRBD1 (6 bases). The V gene lost 4 bases and the J gene lost 4 bases, with 25 bases spanning the gap. The CDR3 length is 19 residues. Germline V gene lookup returns CDR1 LGHNA and CDR2 YNFKEQ. The CDR3, as DNA: TGTGCCAGCAGCCCAGAGGGTACAGGGTTTCGCTCTGGCACCGGGGAGCTGTTTTTT. Translation: CASSPEGTGFRSGTGELFF.

The V and J genes are TRBV12-3 or TRBV12-4 and TRBJ1-1; TRBD1 is a possible D gene (6 bases). Trimming took 6 bases from V and 7 from J, leaving 12 bases between them. CDR3 length: 12 residues. The CDR3 sequence is CASSEGVSEAFF. CDR3 DNA sequence: TGTGCCAGCAGCGAGGGGGTGAGTGAAGCTTTCTTT.

This clonotype was observed a few times. The rearrangement links TRBV5-1 to TRBJ2-1; 8 bases are shared with TRBD2. Per the germline V gene, CDR1 is SGHRS and CDR2 is YFSETQ. V trimming: 4 bases; J trimming: 7 bases; junction bases outside the gene matches: 13. The CDR3 is 16 residues long. CDR3 DNA sequence: TGCGCCAGCAGCCCCCTTCCGGGCGGGGGGCAGAATGAGCAGTTCTTC. Its protein is CASSPLPGGGQNEQFF.

This chain joins TRBV7-6 and TRBJ2-5; 11 bases fit TRBD2. The CDR3 runs 15 residues. J was trimmed by 9 bases and V by 4 bases; bases with no gene match: 10. Germline V lookup: CDR1 SGHVS, CDR2 FNYEAQ. DNA for the CDR3: TGTGCCAGCAGCTCAGGACTAGCGGGCCCTGCGGCCCAGTACTTC. Protein: CASSSGLAGPAAQYF.

The chain joins TRBV12-3 or TRBV12-4 to TRBJ2-3; D might be TRBD1 (6 bases). The V gene lost 8 bases and the J gene lost 0 bases, with 12 bases spanning the gap. The CDR3 contains 14 residues. CDR3: CASAPDRSTDTQYF. DNA of the CDR3: TGTGCCAGCGCCCCGGACAGAAGCACAGATACGCAGTATTTT.

This clonotype was seen more than once but under ten times. This rearrangement joins TRBV5-6 to TRBJ2-5; TRBD1 aligns across 7 bases. This CDR3 is 14 amino acids long. The V gene's germline CDR1 is SGHDT and CDR2 YYEEEE. With V trimmed by 7 bases and J by 4 bases, 10 bases remained unmatched. The CDR3 loop reads CASGSQGVLETQYF. CDR3 DNA sequence: TGTGCCAGCGGCTCCCAGGGGGTTTTAGAGACCCAGTACTTC.

This clonotype turned up a few times. The V call is TRBV24-1, the J call TRBJ2-5; D gene uncertain. Germline loops: CDR1 KGHDR, CDR2 SFDVKD. This CDR3 has 13 residues. Trimming took 1 base from V and 5 from J, leaving 7 bases between them. In DNA form, the CDR3 reads TGTGCCACCAGTGATTTATATGGGGAGACCCAGTACTTC. Translation: CATSDLYGETQYF.

V gene TRBV7-9 combines with J gene TRBJ2-7; 9 bases are shared with TRBD1. This CDR3 comprises 14 residues. Germline loops: CDR1 SEHNR, CDR2 FQNEAQ (reference sequence). The J segment lost 6 bases and the V segment lost 5 bases, leaving 8 bases of the junction unmatched. The CDR3 coding sequence is TGTGCCAGCAGCGTAGGGACAGGGAAAGGCGAGCAGTACTTC. It is translated as CASSVGTGKGEQYF.

This clonotype occurred a few times. This sequence joins TRBV2 and TRBJ2-1; 9 bases line up with TRBD1. The junction had 8 bases not matched to a gene; V was cut back by 7 bases and J by 4 bases. Germline CDR1 SNHLY, CDR2 FYNNEI. The CDR3 loop spans 15 amino acids. CDR3 sequence (DNA): TGTGCCAGCAATCCCACAGGGGGCTCTTACAATGAGCAGTTCTTC. This translates into CASNPTGGSYNEQFF.